A single sample is the source of the 28 T cell receptor beta chains below, sequenced in a study of T cells in Graves' hyperthyroidism and ophthalmopathy. Amplification of TCR beta CDR3 regions used RNA as the template. HTBI primers were employed in a first-round RT-PCR of the TCR CDR3. Via MiXCR, TCRdb re-called the multiplex PCR reads, giving one row per CDR3 protein. The sample contains 450,000 to 650,000 distinct CDR3 sequences, approximately 15% of which appear only once. The sample comprised blood. The receptors derive from a woman between 18 and 29 years old with Graves' ophthalmopathy.

This clonotype was picked up a small number of times. The V gene is TRBV5-1, the J gene TRBJ1-1; TRBD1 might be the D (5 bases). With 0 bases removed from V and 4 bases from J, the gap between germline ends came to 10 bases. Germline V gene sequence: CDR1 SGHRS, CDR2 YFSETQ. The CDR3 length is 14 residues. The CDR3 DNA follows: TGCGCCAGCAGCTTGGTAGGGGCCTCCACTGAAGCTTTCTTT. It yields the protein CASSLVGASTEAFF.

Only one count was recorded for this clonotype. The rearrangement joins TRBV11-2 to TRBJ2-7; possibly TRBD2 for D (6 bases). Germline V gene lookup returns CDR1 SGHAT and CDR2 FQNNGV. CDR3 length: 15 amino acids. Trimming shortened V by 0 bases and J by 2 bases, and 11 bases separated the two germline ends. The CDR3 region is CASSLELADAYEQYF. CDR3 coding DNA: TGTGCCAGCAGCTTAGAACTAGCAGACGCCTACGAGCAGTACTTC.

This clonotype came up many times. The gene calls are TRBV28 and TRBJ2-3, with D tentatively TRBD2 (5 bases). Germline V gene lookup returns CDR1 MDHEN and CDR2 SYDVKM. Trimming removed 2 bases at V and 2 bases at J, with 11 bases between. CDR3 size: 15 residues. The DNA of the CDR3 is TGTGCCAGCAGTTTAATTAGAGACTACACAGATACGCAGTATTTT. It is translated as CASSLIRDYTDTQYF.

This clonotype was observed a handful of times. This chain connects TRBV24-1 to TRBJ2-2, with D tentatively TRBD1 or TRBD2 (5 bases each). V lost 3 bases and J lost 4, with 11 bases in between. Germline V gene sequence: CDR1 KGHDR, CDR2 SFDVKD. The CDR3 has 15 residues. The DNA for the CDR3 is TGTGCCACCAGTGATCGGTGGGGACCCACCGGGGAGCTGTTTTTT. Amino acid sequence: CATSDRWGPTGELFF.

Note on this clonotype: This may be a read error: a much more frequent sequence differs by one nucleotide. Lacking the conserved final phenylalanine or tryptophan, this CDR3 likely reflects a read error. This chain uses TRBV10-3 with TRBJ2-7; D remains unclear. This CDR3 comprises 13 residues. Germline CDR1 ENHRY, CDR2 SYGVKD. V was cut by 1 base and J by 0 bases, with 4 bases left in between. CDR3 sequence reads: CAISEFDSYEQYL. The CDR3 DNA follows: TGTGCCATCAGTGAGTTCGACTCCTACGAGCAGTACCTC.

This clonotype was recorded at least ten times. The chain combines TRBV12-3 or TRBV12-4 with TRBJ1-5; 8 bases are a match to TRBD1. After removal of 5 bases from V and 4 bases from J, the junction contained 10 bases not matched to a gene. This CDR3 has 16 residues. The CDR3 coding sequence is TGTGCCAGCAGTGGGGACAGGTCGCATCGTAATCAGCCCCAGCATTTT. Amino acids: CASSGDRSHRNQPQHF.

Worth noting for this clonotype: A much larger clone lies one base from this, so it may be a read error. The chain has TRBV6-5 and TRBJ2-1; 11 nucleotides match TRBD2. From germline, CDR1 is MNHEY and CDR2 SVGAGI. V lost 6 bases, J lost 6 bases, and 16 bases stayed unmatched. CDR3 length: 18 residues. CDR3 loop: CASSLTRPGTSGSNEQFF. CDR3 sequence (DNA): TGTGCCAGCAGCCTTACCCGACCCGGGACTAGCGGTAGCAATGAGCAGTTCTTC.

The CDR3 DNA reads as TGTGCCAGTAGTATAACTCCTCCGCCGGGACACGAAAAACTGTTTTTT. It is translated as CASSITPPPGHEKLFF. The V and J genes are TRBV19 and TRBJ1-4; TRBD1 might be the D (6 bases). Germline V gene data show CDR1 as LNHDA and CDR2 as SQIVND (reference sequence). There are 16 residues in the CDR3. Trimming took off 2 bases at V and 8 bases at J, with 18 bases between the two ends. The whole variable domain, remainder taken from reference TRBV19 and TRBJ1-4, is DGGITQSPKYLFRKEGQNVTLSCEQNLNHDAMYWYRQDPGQGLRLIYYSQIVNDFQKGDIAEGYSVSREKKESFPLTVTSAQKNPTAFYLCASSITPPPGHEKLFFGSGTQLSVL.

This clonotype came up a few times. Given a much more abundant clone one base away, this may be a read error. CDR3 DNA sequence: TGTGCCAGCAGCACCTTAGCCCACTCCTACAATGAGCAGTTCTTC. This translates into CASSTLAHSYNEQFF. The rearrangement joins TRBV7-8 to TRBJ2-1; D is unclear. Trimming pared 5 bases from V and 0 bases from J, leaving 11 bases between. The CDR3 consists of 15 residues. Looked up from germline, CDR1 is SGHVS and CDR2 is FQNEAQ. The full variable domain, its missing parts supplied by reference TRBV7-8 and TRBJ2-1, is GAGVSQSPRYKVAKRGQDVALRCDPISGHVSLFWYQQALGQGPEFLTYFQNEAQLDKSGLPSDRFFAERPEGSVSTLKIQRTQQEDSAVYLCASSTLAHSYNEQFFGPGTRLTVL.

This clonotype was counted at least ten times. The J gene is TRBJ2-5, the V gene TRBV12-3 or TRBV12-4; TRBD2 aligns across 14 bases. This CDR3 spans 14 amino acids. V lost 5 bases to trimming and J lost 13 bases; unmatched junction nucleotides: 9. As DNA, the CDR3 is TGTGCCAGCAGTCCGGGACTAGCGGGAGCGCCTGCGTACTTC. Its protein product is CASSPGLAGAPAYF.

This clonotype was observed a handful of times. This sequence joins TRBV5-5 and TRBJ1-2; a weak D match, TRBD1 (5 bases). CDR1 SGHKS and CDR2 YYEKEE come from the germline V gene (reference sequence). The V gene lost 0 bases and the J gene lost 4 bases, with 16 bases spanning the gap. The CDR3 is made up of 16 amino acids. The CDR3 is CASSLAAAGQFYGYTF. Written as DNA, the CDR3 is TGTGCCAGCAGCTTGGCCGCGGCAGGGCAGTTCTATGGCTACACCTTC.

A remark on this clonotype: A read error may be the cause here, since a much bigger clone is one base away. This sequence joins TRBV19 and TRBJ1-4; TRBD1 might be the D (6 bases). Germline V gene lookup returns CDR1 LNHDA and CDR2 SQIVND (reference sequence). This CDR3 spans 15 amino acids. The CDR3 DNA follows: TGTGCCAGTCAACAGGGAGGGGCAACTAATGAAAAAGTGTTTTTT. It yields the protein CASQQGGATNEKVFF.

V gene TRBV5-1 combines with J gene TRBJ2-7; TRBD1 aligns across 9 bases. This CDR3 comprises 14 residues. Trimming removed 5 bases from V and 4 bases from J; junction bases left unmatched: 7. CDR1 and CDR2 (germline): SGHRS, YFSETQ. Here the CDR3 reads CASRPGQGRYEQYF. The CDR3, as DNA: TGCGCCAGCAGACCTGGACAGGGGCGGTACGAGCAGTACTTC.

This clonotype was seen a few times. V is TRBV19 and J is TRBJ2-7, with D tentatively TRBD2 (6 bases). CDR1 and CDR2 (germline): LNHDA, SQIVND (reference sequence). The CDR3 extends over 13 amino acids. Between the trimmed V and J ends, which lost 4 bases and 3 bases, there was a span of 10 bases. For the CDR3, the DNA is TGTGCCAGTAGTAGACTAGTGGGCTACGAGCAGTACTTC. Its translation: CASSRLVGYEQYF.

This clonotype was seen many times. The chain carries TRBV7-2 and TRBJ2-7; no firm D call. Trimming removed 3 bases from V and 0 bases from J, with 15 bases in between. This CDR3 is built from 16 residues. Germline values: CDR1 SGHTA, CDR2 FQGNSA. CDR3 protein: CASSFGPGRSSYEQYF. The CDR3 DNA sequence: TGTGCCAGCAGCTTCGGGCCTGGCAGGAGCTCCTACGAGCAGTACTTC. Full variable domain (outside the CDR3, taken from reference TRBV7-2 and TRBJ2-7): GAGVSQSPSNKVTEKGKDVELRCDPISGHTALYWYRQSLGQGLEFLIYFQGNSAPDKSGLPSDRFSAERTGGSVSTLTIQRTQQEDSAVYLCASSFGPGRSSYEQYFGPGTRLTVT.

Comment on this clonotype: A much larger clone sits a single nucleotide away, making a read error possible. The conserved final phenylalanine or tryptophan is absent from the CDR3, which likely points to a read error. This sequence joins TRBV7-9 and TRBJ2-7; TRBD2 agrees at 8 bases. CDR3 length: 16 residues. Trimming took 3 bases from V and 0 from J; bases not matched to a gene: 7. Germline V gene data show CDR1 as SEHNR and CDR2 as FQNEAQ (reference sequence). CDR3 in DNA: TGTGCCAGCAGCTTTCCAAAGAGCGGGAGCTCCTACGAGCAGTACCTC. This translates into CASSFPKSGSSYEQYL.

There are many counts of this clonotype. The rearrangement links TRBV28 to TRBJ1-1; the D is unclear. The CDR3 has 12 residues. V was shortened by 7 bases and J by 1 base, with 7 bases between the two germline ends. Germline V lookup: CDR1 MDHEN, CDR2 SYDVKM. The CDR3 coding sequence is TGTGCCAGCAAGACGGGGAACACTGAAGCTTTCTTT. Its protein product is CASKTGNTEAFF.

The chain carries TRBV20-1 and TRBJ1-2; D is perhaps TRBD1 (6 bases). This CDR3 comprises 14 residues. CDR1 and CDR2 from the germline V gene are DFQATT and SNEGSKA (reference sequence). Between the trimmed V and J ends, which lost 7 bases and 6 bases, there was a span of 21 bases. CDR3 residues: CSGSQGTLPNGYTF. CDR3 bases: TGCAGTGGTAGTCAGGGGACCCTACCCAATGGCTACACCTTC.

This clonotype has only a few counts. The chain has TRBV6-2 or TRBV6-3 and TRBJ2-1, with 8 bases fitting TRBD1. This CDR3 spans 16 amino acids. The V segment lost 6 bases and the J segment 1 base; nucleotides outside the gene matches: 8. Germline V CDR1 and CDR2: MNHEY, SVGEGT. CDR3 sequence reads: CASRPAGGSSYNEQFF. In DNA form, the CDR3 reads TGTGCCAGCAGACCCGCAGGGGGCTCATCCTACAATGAGCAGTTCTTC.

The sample holds many counts of this clonotype. The chain couples TRBV7-3 to TRBJ2-3; no reliable D call. From germline, CDR1 is SGHTA and CDR2 FQGTGA. V was trimmed by 5 bases and J by 1 base, leaving 13 bases between them. This CDR3 has 15 residues. The CDR3 region is CASSKSSRRTDTQYF. In nucleotides, the CDR3 is TGTGCCAGCAGCAAAAGTAGCAGACGCACAGATACGCAGTATTTT.

This clonotype was seen a handful of times. The chain is built from TRBV30 and TRBJ1-2, with D unclear. V was clipped by 4 bases and J by 0 bases, with 18 bases between them. Germline values: CDR1 GTSNPN, CDR2 SVGIG (reference sequence). This CDR3 is built from 16 residues. DNA for the CDR3: TGTGCCTGGACCCCACCGGACTATAGGTCTAACTATGGCTACACCTTC. It yields the protein CAWTPPDYRSNYGYTF.

Ten or more counts support this clonotype. V is TRBV7-2 and J is TRBJ2-1, with 7 bases that match TRBD2. The ends lost 3 bases at V and 4 bases at J; junction bases unmatched: 6. This CDR3 is built from 15 residues. Germline V gives CDR1 SGHTA, CDR2 FQGNSA. The DNA for the CDR3 is TGTGCCAGCAGCTTGACTAGCACCCCATACAATGAGCAGTTCTTC. It specifies CASSLTSTPYNEQFF. The full variable domain, in which reference TRBV7-2 and TRBJ2-1 provide the parts outside the CDR3, is GAGVSQSPSNKVTEKGKDVELRCDPISGHTALYWYRQSLGQGLEFLIYFQGNSAPDKSGLPSDRFSAERTGGSVSTLTIQRTQQEDSAVYLCASSLTSTPYNEQFFGPGTRLTVL.

V usage is TRBV29-1 and J usage is TRBJ2-7; 9 bases are a match to TRBD1. J gave up 0 bases and V 4 bases, and 4 bases lay outside the gene matches. Germline V gene sequence: CDR1 SQVTM, CDR2 ANQGSEA. This CDR3 has 14 amino acids. The CDR3 region has the DNA TGCAGCGTTGGGGGACAGGGAGGCTCCTACGAGCAGTACTTC. Amino acids: CSVGGQGGSYEQYF.

The chain recombines TRBV19 with TRBJ1-4; D is ambiguous. CDR3 size: 13 residues. Germline V lookup: CDR1 LNHDA, CDR2 SQIVND (reference sequence). V shed 7 bases and J shed 6 bases, with 12 bases lying between them. CDR3 sequence: CASTAVRYEKLFF. Written as DNA, the CDR3 is TGTGCCAGTACAGCAGTTAGGTATGAAAAACTGTTTTTT.

This clonotype appeared many times. The V gene is TRBV7-3, the J gene TRBJ2-1; 9 bases align to TRBD1. Trimming took 5 bases from V and 0 from J; bases not matched to a gene: 8. There are 17 residues in the CDR3. CDR1 SGHTA and CDR2 FQGTGA come from the germline V gene. In DNA form, the CDR3 reads TGTGCCAGCAGCCCCCCAGGGACAGGGTCCTCCTACAATGAGCAGTTCTTC. This codes for CASSPPGTGSSYNEQFF.

This clonotype was found many times. The chain has TRBV27 and TRBJ2-1; perhaps D is TRBD1 or TRBD2 (5 bases each). Germline CDR1 MNHEY, CDR2 SMNVEV (reference sequence). V gave up 3 bases and J gave up 6 bases, with 21 bases separating them. The CDR3 extends over 17 amino acids. DNA for the CDR3: TGTGCCAGCAGTTTGAGGGGACCGGAAGGGGTTCTCAATGAGCAGTTCTTC. It yields the protein CASSLRGPEGVLNEQFF.

This clonotype was seen repeatedly, ten times or more. The chain joins TRBV7-6 to TRBJ2-7; D is unresolved. The CDR3 runs to 14 residues. V lost 5 bases to trimming and J lost 0 bases, with 11 bases between them. Germline CDR1 is SGHVS and CDR2 is FNYEAQ. The CDR3 region has the DNA TGTGCCAGCAGCCAGGTACAGAACTCCTACGAGCAGTACTTC. It codes for CASSQVQNSYEQYF. Together with reference TRBV7-6 and TRBJ2-7, the CDR3 gives the full variable domain: GAGVSQSPRYKVTKRGQDVALRCDPISGHVSLYWYRQALGQGPEFLTYFNYEAQQDKSGLPNDRFSAERPEGSISTLTIQRTEQRDSAMYRCASSQVQNSYEQYFGPGTRLTVT.

This clonotype was counted many times. The CDR3 coding sequence is TGTGCCAGCAGTTTACTAGCGGGAGTCGGGGGTAGGGAGCAGTACTTC. Amino acid sequence: CASSLLAGVGGREQYF. The chain is built from TRBV28 and TRBJ2-7; TRBD2 matches at 10 bases. Germline loops: CDR1 MDHEN, CDR2 SYDVKM. This CDR3 has 16 amino acids. Germline trimming cut 2 bases from V and 7 bases from J; bases unmatched to any gene: 11.